The source of this TCR beta chain is a study of blood T cells in healthy people across ages (dated by TCRdb to 2013 to 2016). About the study as a whole: In model experiments, roughly one uniquely barcoded TCR beta cDNA molecule per two T cells was captured by template switching. Donors were grouped into four age groups: young (average roughly 16 years), middle-aged (around 39), aged (approximately 67) and long-lived (about 90). Using deep sequencing normalized with unique cDNA molecular identifiers, the study measured how TCR beta repertoire diversity changes with age. To avoid experimental bias, donors of different ages were distributed randomly across sequencing lanes. The study analyzed two additional independent replicas of 1 million unique cDNA reads from the same blood draw for two donors, one aged 18 to 30 and one aged 80 or older.

On the study overall, not on this receptor specifically: Observed TCR beta diversity correlated strongly with the percentage of naive T cells measured by flow cytometry. Estimates of total diversity from one million sequenced T cells were regarded as lower bounds and underestimates. Observed TCR beta diversity per million T cells fell roughly linearly with age, and a significant reduction was already apparent by age around 40. Since profiling was done on bulk unsorted PBMCs, naive and antigen-experienced compartments could not be conclusively compared. Donor CMV infection status was unknown, potentially confounding age-related changes in expanded clonotypes. Compared with the aged group, the long-lived group had more naive CD4+ T cells, fewer expanded clones and increased TCR diversity, suggesting age selection.

This clonotype has more than one count but fewer than ten. What antigen it recognizes has not been identified. No base-level quality is on record; no much larger clone is a single base apart. Systemically healthy Caucasian individuals from Russia, over 30 in total and aged about 6 to 95 years, were included as donors. Ten milliliters of peripheral blood were drawn from each donor into EDTA-treated Vacutainer tubes. PBMCs were isolated by Ficoll-Paque density-gradient centrifugation, with at least 7 million obtained per sample. Trizol reagent was used to extract total RNA from PBMCs, with at least 6 micrograms per sample. For every donor, flow cytometry on a PBMC aliquot measured the percentage of naive CD45RAhigh/CD27high T cells. V sheds 2 bases and J sheds 2 bases, leaving 15 bases between their ends. Including the terminal cysteine and phenylalanine, the CDR3 comprises 16 residues. The DNA shown is the 48-base CDR3, in frame from base 1.

The library was produced with 5' RACE. The sample was run on an Illumina HiSeq 2500. The second PCR ran for about 6 to 11 cycles and used a J-beta primer mix along with a sample-barcoded 5' primer. Each TCR beta cDNA molecule received a unique molecular identifier from a template-switch 5' adaptor carrying 12 random nucleotides. Each sample yielded at least 3 million CDR3-containing paired-end reads. All of the RNA was converted into first-strand cDNA using the Mint cDNA synthesis kit, with a TRBC-specific oligonucleotide serving as the primer. Following uracil-DNA glycosylase treatment, a first 18-cycle PCR with universal primers M1SS and BC2_uni_R was performed on all cDNA. The authors processed their data as follows. Each sample was normalized by randomly selecting 1 million high-quality reads, each carrying a distinct molecular identifier. Reads sharing molecular identifiers were discarded rather than binned into consensus sequences. CDR3 identification, clonotype clustering and error correction used MiTCR with a Q25 quality threshold and the strictest error-elimination algorithm. Lower-bound total TCR beta diversity was estimated with a nonparametric unseen species model using Euler transformation. The public sequencing data were trimmed at Q25 with fastp and processed into clonotypes with MiXCR by TCRdb, which kept only in-frame beta chains. Here each entry gathers all rows of one CDR3 protein and keeps the most common genes and DNA. The V and J calls and clone size are TCRdb's, not the authors'. The table for this sample lists about 970,000 distinct CDR3 sequences; roughly half of them were counted only once. The top ten constitute 20% to 25% of the sample.

The V and J segments used are TRBV12-3 or TRBV12-4 and TRBJ2-5; perhaps TRBD2 is the D gene, with 6 bases matching. This receptor was identified in a woman in her fifties or sixties in good health. The sequenced sample was blood. In nucleotides, the sequence is TGTGCCAGCAGTTTAATGGTAGCGGAGGCGCAAGAGACCCAGTACTTC. Its translation reads: CASSLMVAEAQETQYF.